A selection of T cell receptor beta chains follows, all from one sample in a study of cytomegalovirus exposure and HLA in healthy donors. Clones were read by immunoSEQ multiplex PCR, and TCRdb kept only the in-frame ones, dropping some. The table has some 130,000 clones, around four fifths seen once; the top ten hold roughly 7.2%. The sequenced sample consisted of PBMCs. The receptors were gathered from a male donor in good health and CMV-seronegative. CDR3s include the opening cysteine and the closing phenylalanine or tryptophan. The D gene is left open where the match is weak. Size is omitted from some rows. Given values are once, few, many or a class for expanded clones.

j_call: TRBJ2-7; d_call: NA; v_call: TRBV28; cdr3_length: 17; clone_size: NA; cdr3_aa: CASSSLSPSRGRYEQYF; cdr3_nt: TGTGCCAGCAGTTCCCTCTCCCCGTCGCGGGGAAGGTACGAGCAGTACTTC
j_call: TRBJ2-2; d_call: NA; v_call: TRBV25-1; cdr3_length: 16; clone_size: NA; cdr3_aa: CASTFGTGGVTGELFF; cdr3_nt: TGTGCCAGCACCTTCGGGACGGGGGGCGTCACCGGGGAGCTGTTTTTT
j_call: TRBJ2-7; d_call: NA; v_call: TRBV28; cdr3_length: 14; clone_size: few; cdr3_aa: CASSYPERDYEQYF; cdr3_nt: TGTGCCAGCAGTTACCCGGAACGGGACTACGAGCAGTACTTC
j_call: TRBJ2-2; d_call: TRBD1; v_call: TRBV5-1; cdr3_length: 15; clone_size: NA; cdr3_aa: CASQGQVSYTGELFF; cdr3_nt: TGCGCCAGCCAGGGACAGGTTTCTTACACCGGGGAGCTGTTTTTT
j_call: TRBJ2-7; d_call: NA; v_call: TRBV6-6; cdr3_length: 12; clone_size: few; cdr3_aa: CASSYTGYEQYF; cdr3_nt: TGTGCCAGCAGTTACACGGGCTACGAGCAGTACTTC
j_call: TRBJ1-5; d_call: NA; v_call: TRBV28; cdr3_length: 15; clone_size: few; cdr3_aa: CASSLSFPRGQPQHF; cdr3_nt: TGTGCCAGCAGTTTATCTTTCCCCAGGGGTCAGCCCCAGCATTTT
j_call: TRBJ2-7; d_call: NA; v_call: TRBV2; cdr3_length: 12; clone_size: NA; cdr3_aa: CASSGSGVEQYF; cdr3_nt: TGTGCCAGCAGTGGGTCCGGAGTCGAGCAGTACTTC
j_call: TRBJ1-3; d_call: NA; v_call: TRBV7-2; cdr3_length: 16; clone_size: once; cdr3_aa: CASSFTRVWSGNTIYF; cdr3_nt: TGTGCCAGCAGCTTTACCCGGGTGTGGTCTGGAAACACCATATATTTT
j_call: TRBJ1-1; d_call: NA; v_call: TRBV11-2; cdr3_length: 12; clone_size: NA; cdr3_aa: CASSLMSTEAFF; cdr3_nt: TGTGCCAGCAGCTTAATGAGCACTGAAGCTTTCTTT
j_call: TRBJ1-5; d_call: NA; v_call: TRBV19; cdr3_length: 15; clone_size: NA; cdr3_aa: CASSMDRGGNQPQHF; cdr3_nt: TGTGCCAGTAGTATGGACAGAGGGGGCAATCAGCCCCAGCATTTT
j_call: TRBJ2-3; d_call: TRBD2; v_call: TRBV9; cdr3_length: 17; clone_size: NA; cdr3_aa: CASSARHLAGVTDTQYF; cdr3_nt: TGTGCCAGCAGCGCCCGCCACCTAGCGGGGGTAACAGATACGCAGTATTTT
j_call: TRBJ2-2; d_call: NA; v_call: TRBV5-1; cdr3_length: 13; clone_size: NA; cdr3_aa: CASSLANTGELFF; cdr3_nt: TGCGCCAGCAGCTTGGCTAACACCGGGGAGCTGTTTTTT
j_call: TRBJ1-5; d_call: NA; v_call: TRBV5-5; cdr3_length: 13; clone_size: once; cdr3_aa: CASSPLVDQPQHF; cdr3_nt: TGTGCCAGCAGCCCTCTAGTTGATCAGCCCCAGCATTTT
j_call: TRBJ2-7; d_call: NA; v_call: TRBV2; cdr3_length: 12; clone_size: NA; cdr3_aa: CASSEWSDEQYF; cdr3_nt: TGTGCCAGCAGTGAGTGGTCAGACGAGCAGTACTTC
j_call: TRBJ2-3; d_call: NA; v_call: TRBV7-2; cdr3_length: 14; clone_size: few; cdr3_aa: CASSLVAGTGTQYF; cdr3_nt: TGTGCCAGCAGCTTAGTTGCCGGGACTGGTACGCAGTATTTT
j_call: TRBJ1-2; d_call: TRBD1; v_call: TRBV7-3; cdr3_length: 16; clone_size: NA; cdr3_aa: CASSSGGARSNYGYTF; cdr3_nt: TGTGCCAGCAGCTCAGGGGGCGCAAGGAGTAACTATGGCTACACCTTC
j_call: TRBJ2-7; d_call: NA; v_call: TRBV5-4; cdr3_length: 13; clone_size: NA; cdr3_aa: CASSGDGTYEQYF; cdr3_nt: TGTGCCAGCAGCGGAGACGGGACCTACGAGCAGTACTTC
j_call: TRBJ1-2; d_call: NA; v_call: TRBV30; cdr3_length: 12; clone_size: NA; cdr3_aa: CAWSGSVYGYTF; cdr3_nt: TGTGCCTGGAGTGGGTCAGTTTATGGCTACACCTTC
j_call: TRBJ2-5; d_call: TRBD1; v_call: TRBV19; cdr3_length: 13; clone_size: NA; cdr3_aa: CASSVDRGETQYF; cdr3_nt: TGTGCCAGTAGCGTTGACAGGGGAGAGACCCAGTACTTC
j_call: TRBJ2-3; d_call: NA; v_call: TRBV7-3; cdr3_length: 15; clone_size: NA; cdr3_aa: CASSPIAASTDTQYF; cdr3_nt: TGTGCCAGCAGCCCAATTGCGGCTAGCACAGATACGCAGTATTTT
j_call: TRBJ2-3; d_call: NA; v_call: TRBV29-1; cdr3_length: 14; clone_size: NA; cdr3_aa: CSVDGIHPPDTQYF; cdr3_nt: TGCAGCGTTGACGGGATCCATCCCCCAGATACGCAGTATTTT
j_call: TRBJ1-5; d_call: TRBD1; v_call: TRBV28; cdr3_length: 16; clone_size: NA; cdr3_aa: CASSLGTGGFKQPQHF; cdr3_nt: TGTGCCAGCAGTTTGGGGACAGGGGGATTTAAACAGCCCCAGCATTTT
j_call: TRBJ1-2; d_call: TRBD1; v_call: TRBV18; cdr3_length: 14; clone_size: NA; cdr3_aa: CASSQSTGDYGYTF; cdr3_nt: TGTGCCAGCTCACAATCCACAGGGGACTATGGCTACACCTTC
j_call: TRBJ2-2; d_call: TRBD1; v_call: TRBV11-3; cdr3_length: 17; clone_size: NA; cdr3_aa: CASSPGRSGQGAGELFF; cdr3_nt: TGTGCCAGCAGCCCAGGCAGGTCGGGACAGGGGGCCGGGGAGCTGTTTTTT
j_call: TRBJ2-1; d_call: TRBD2; v_call: TRBV7-3; cdr3_length: 14; clone_size: few; cdr3_aa: CASSPNPGGNEQFF; cdr3_nt: TGTGCCAGCAGCCCTAATCCGGGGGGCAATGAGCAGTTCTTC
j_call: TRBJ2-3; d_call: TRBD2; v_call: TRBV20-1; cdr3_length: 10; clone_size: NA; cdr3_aa: CSARARGEYF; cdr3_nt: TGCAGTGCTAGAGCCCGGGGGGAGTATTTT
j_call: TRBJ2-7; d_call: TRBD1; v_call: TRBV15; cdr3_length: 16; clone_size: NA; cdr3_aa: CATSGKRDRGTYEQYF; cdr3_nt: TGTGCCACCAGCGGAAAACGGGACAGGGGTACATACGAGCAGTACTTC